This T cell receptor (beta chain) is drawn from a study of T cell changes during pregnancy in multiple sclerosis. Clones were sequenced by immunoSEQ multiplex PCR, and TCRdb holds only the in-frame ones, with some missing. The sample holds roughly 37,000 clones; 91% are singletons and the top ten take 0.45% to 0.55%. This CDR3 has 12 residues. The V gene lost 4 bases and the J gene lost 3 bases, with 5 bases spanning the gap. Per germline, CDR1 SEHNR and CDR2 FQNEAQ (reference sequence). The material was CD4+ T cells from peripheral blood mononuclear cells, obtained in the second trimester of pregnancy. The chain has TRBV7-9 and TRBJ2-3, with D maybe TRBD2 (5 bases). This sequence originates from a female donor in good health, enrolled as a control in a pregnancy study. The DNA of the CDR3 is TGTGCCAGCAGCTCGGGGACAGATACGCAGTATTTT. Protein: CASSSGTDTQYF.